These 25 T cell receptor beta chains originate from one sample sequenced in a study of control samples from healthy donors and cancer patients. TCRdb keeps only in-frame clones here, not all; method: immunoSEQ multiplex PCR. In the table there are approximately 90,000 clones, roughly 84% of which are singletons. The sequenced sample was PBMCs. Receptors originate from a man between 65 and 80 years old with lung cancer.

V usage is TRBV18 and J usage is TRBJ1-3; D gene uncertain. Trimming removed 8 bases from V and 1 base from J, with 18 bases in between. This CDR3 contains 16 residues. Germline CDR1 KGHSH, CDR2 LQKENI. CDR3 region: CASLPEVLSSGNTIYF. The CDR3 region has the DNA TGTGCCAGCCTGCCTGAGGTCCTCTCATCTGGAAACACCATATATTTT.

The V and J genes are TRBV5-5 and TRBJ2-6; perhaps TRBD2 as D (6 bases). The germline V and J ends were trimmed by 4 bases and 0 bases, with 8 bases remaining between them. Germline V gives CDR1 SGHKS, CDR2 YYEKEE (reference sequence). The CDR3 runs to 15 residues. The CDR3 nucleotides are TGTGCCAGCAGCGGGGGGAGCTCTGGGGCCAACGTCCTGACTTTC. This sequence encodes CASSGGSSGANVLTF. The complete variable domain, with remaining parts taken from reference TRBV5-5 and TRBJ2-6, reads DAGVTQSPTHLIKTRGQQVTLRCSPISGHKSVSWYQQVLGQGPQFIFQYYEKEERGRGNFPDRFSARQFPNYSSELNVNALLLGDSALYLCASSGGSSGANVLTFGAGSRLTVL.

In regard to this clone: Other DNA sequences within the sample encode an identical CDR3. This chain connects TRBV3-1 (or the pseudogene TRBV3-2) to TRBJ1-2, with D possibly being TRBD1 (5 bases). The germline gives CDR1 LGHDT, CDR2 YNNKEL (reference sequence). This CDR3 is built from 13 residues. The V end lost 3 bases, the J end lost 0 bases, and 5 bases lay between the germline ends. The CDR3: CASSQGANYGYTF. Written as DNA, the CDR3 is TGTGCCAGCAGCCAGGGGGCTAACTATGGCTACACCTTC.

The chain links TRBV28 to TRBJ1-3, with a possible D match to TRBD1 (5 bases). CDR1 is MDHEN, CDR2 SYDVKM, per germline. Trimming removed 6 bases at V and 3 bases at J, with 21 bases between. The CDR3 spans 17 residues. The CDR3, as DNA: TGTGCCAGCAGCAAGGTTGGGCAGGGTTTTGGTGGAAACACCATATATTTT. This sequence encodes CASSKVGQGFGGNTIYF. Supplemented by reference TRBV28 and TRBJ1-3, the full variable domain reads DVKVTQSSRYLVKRTGEKVFLECVQDMDHENMFWYRQDPGLGLRLIYFSYDVKMKEKGDIPEGYSVSREKKERFSLILESASTNQTSMYLCASSKVGQGFGGNTIYFGEGSWLTVV.

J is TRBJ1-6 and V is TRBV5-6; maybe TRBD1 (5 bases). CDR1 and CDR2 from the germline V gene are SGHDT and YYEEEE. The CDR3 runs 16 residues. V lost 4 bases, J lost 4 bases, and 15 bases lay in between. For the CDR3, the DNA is TGTGCCAGCAGCCCACGGGGGGGAAGGTATAATTCACCCCTCCACTTT. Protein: CASSPRGGRYNSPLHF.

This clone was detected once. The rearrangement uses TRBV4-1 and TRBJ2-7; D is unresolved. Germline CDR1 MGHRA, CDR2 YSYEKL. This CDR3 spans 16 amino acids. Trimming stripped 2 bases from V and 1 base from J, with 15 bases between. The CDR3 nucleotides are TGCGCCAGCAGCCAAACGACCGTAGTCCGTTCCTACGAGCAGTACTTC. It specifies CASSQTTVVRSYEQYF.

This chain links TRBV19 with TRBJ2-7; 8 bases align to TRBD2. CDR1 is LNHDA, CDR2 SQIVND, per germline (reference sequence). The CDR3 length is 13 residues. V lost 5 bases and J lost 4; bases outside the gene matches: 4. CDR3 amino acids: CASSRGGSYEQYF. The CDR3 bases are TGTGCCAGTAGTCGGGGGGGTTCTTACGAGCAGTACTTC.

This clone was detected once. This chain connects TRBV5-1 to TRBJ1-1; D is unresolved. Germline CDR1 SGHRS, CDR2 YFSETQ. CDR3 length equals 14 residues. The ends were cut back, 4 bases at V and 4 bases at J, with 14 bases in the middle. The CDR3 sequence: CASSSGPLATEAFF. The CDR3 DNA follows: TGCGCCAGCAGCAGTGGACCCTTGGCCACTGAAGCTTTCTTT.

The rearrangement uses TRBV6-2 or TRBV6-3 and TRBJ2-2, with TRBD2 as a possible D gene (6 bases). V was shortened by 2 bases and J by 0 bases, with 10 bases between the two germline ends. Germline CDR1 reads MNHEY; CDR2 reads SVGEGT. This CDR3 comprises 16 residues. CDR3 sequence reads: CASSYGRGANTGELFF. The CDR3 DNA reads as TGTGCCAGCAGTTACGGGCGGGGCGCGAACACCGGGGAGCTGTTTTTT.

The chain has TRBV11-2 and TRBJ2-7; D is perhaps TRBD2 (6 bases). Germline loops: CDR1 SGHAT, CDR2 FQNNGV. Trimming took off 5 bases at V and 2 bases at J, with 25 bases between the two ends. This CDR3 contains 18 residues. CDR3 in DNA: TGTGCCAGCAGCCATCACGGCGTGGGCTGGACTACCCCCTACGAGCAGTACTTC. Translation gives CASSHHGVGWTTPYEQYF.

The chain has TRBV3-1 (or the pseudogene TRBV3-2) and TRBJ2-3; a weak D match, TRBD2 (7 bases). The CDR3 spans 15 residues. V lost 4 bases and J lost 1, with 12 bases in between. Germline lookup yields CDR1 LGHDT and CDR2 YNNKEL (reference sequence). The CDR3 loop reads CASSPGGPRTDTQYF. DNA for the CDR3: TGTGCCAGCAGCCCGGGGGGCCCGCGCACAGATACGCAGTATTTT.

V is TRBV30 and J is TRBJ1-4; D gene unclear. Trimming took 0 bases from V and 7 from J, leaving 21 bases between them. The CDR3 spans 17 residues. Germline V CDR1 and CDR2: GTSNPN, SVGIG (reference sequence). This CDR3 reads CAWSVLGRWREGEKLFF. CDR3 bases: TGTGCCTGGAGTGTATTGGGTCGGTGGCGGGAGGGTGAAAAACTGTTTTTT. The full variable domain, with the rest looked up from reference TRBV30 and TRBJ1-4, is SQTIHQWPATLVQPVGSPLSLECTVEGTSNPNLYWYRQAAGRGLQLLFYSVGIGQISSEVPQNLSASRPQDRQFILSSKKLLLSDSGFYLCAWSVLGRWREGEKLFFGSGTQLSVL.

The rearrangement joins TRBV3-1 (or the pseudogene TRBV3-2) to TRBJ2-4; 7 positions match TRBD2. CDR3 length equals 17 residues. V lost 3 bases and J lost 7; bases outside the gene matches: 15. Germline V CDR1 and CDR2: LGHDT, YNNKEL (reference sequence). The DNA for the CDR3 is TGTGCCAGCAGCCAGTGGACCCCCCGCGGGGGTGGCAACATTCAGTACTTC. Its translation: CASSQWTPRGGGNIQYF.

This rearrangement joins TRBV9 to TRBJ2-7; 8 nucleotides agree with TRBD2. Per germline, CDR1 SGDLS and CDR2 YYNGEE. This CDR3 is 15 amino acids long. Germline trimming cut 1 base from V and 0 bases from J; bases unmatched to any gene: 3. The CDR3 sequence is CASSVSGGRSYEQYF. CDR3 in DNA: TGTGCCAGCAGCGTATCGGGGGGGCGCTCCTACGAGCAGTACTTC.

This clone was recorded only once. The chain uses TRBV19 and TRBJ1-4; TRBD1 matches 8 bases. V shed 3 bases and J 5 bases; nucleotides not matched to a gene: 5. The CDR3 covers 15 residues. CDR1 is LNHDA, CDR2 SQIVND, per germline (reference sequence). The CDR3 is CASSIRRQGNEKLFF. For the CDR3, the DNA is TGTGCCAGTAGTATCCGGCGACAGGGGAATGAAAAACTGTTTTTT.

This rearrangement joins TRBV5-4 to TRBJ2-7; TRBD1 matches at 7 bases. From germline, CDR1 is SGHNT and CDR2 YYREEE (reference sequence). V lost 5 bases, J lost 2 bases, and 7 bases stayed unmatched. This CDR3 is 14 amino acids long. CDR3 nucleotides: TGTGCCAGCAGTCGGAAGACAGGGACCTACGAGCAGTACTTC. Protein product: CASSRKTGTYEQYF.

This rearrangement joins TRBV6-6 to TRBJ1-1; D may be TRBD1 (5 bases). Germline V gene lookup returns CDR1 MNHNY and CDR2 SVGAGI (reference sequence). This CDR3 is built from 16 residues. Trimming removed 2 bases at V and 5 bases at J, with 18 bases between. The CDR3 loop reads CASSYLPSGRGTEAFF. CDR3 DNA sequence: TGTGCCAGCAGTTACCTCCCGTCAGGGAGGGGTACTGAAGCTTTCTTT.

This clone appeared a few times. For the CDR3, the DNA is TGCGCCAGCAGCCAAAGATTGAACACTGAAGCTTTCTTT. Its protein product is CASSQRLNTEAFF. The chain recombines TRBV4-1 with TRBJ1-1, with no clear D. Germline V gene sequence: CDR1 MGHRA, CDR2 YSYEKL. The ends were cut back, 2 bases at V and 0 bases at J, with 4 bases in the middle. CDR3 size: 13 residues.

CDR3 residues: CASSPAARGEKLFF. The CDR3 region has the DNA TGTGCCAGCAGCCCAGCGGCAAGGGGAGAAAAACTGTTTTTT. V usage is TRBV7-9 and J usage is TRBJ1-4; D possibly corresponds to TRBD1 (5 bases). The V end lost 5 bases, the J end lost 8 bases, and 15 bases lay between the germline ends. The CDR3 extends over 14 amino acids. Per the germline V gene, CDR1 is SEHNR and CDR2 is FQNEAQ (reference sequence).

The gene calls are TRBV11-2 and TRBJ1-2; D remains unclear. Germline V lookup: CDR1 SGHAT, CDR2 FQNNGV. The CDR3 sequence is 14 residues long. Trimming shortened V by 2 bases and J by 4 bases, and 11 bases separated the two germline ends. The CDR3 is CASSLSHGLYGYTF. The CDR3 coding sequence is TGTGCCAGCAGCTTATCCCACGGGCTCTATGGCTACACCTTC.

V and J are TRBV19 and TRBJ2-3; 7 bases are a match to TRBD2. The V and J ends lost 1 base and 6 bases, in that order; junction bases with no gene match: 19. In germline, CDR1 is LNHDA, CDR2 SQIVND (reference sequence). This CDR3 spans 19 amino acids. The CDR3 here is CASSIGGSGYESFKDTQYF. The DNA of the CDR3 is TGTGCCAGTAGTATAGGGGGTAGCGGGTACGAGTCCTTTAAGGATACGCAGTATTTT.

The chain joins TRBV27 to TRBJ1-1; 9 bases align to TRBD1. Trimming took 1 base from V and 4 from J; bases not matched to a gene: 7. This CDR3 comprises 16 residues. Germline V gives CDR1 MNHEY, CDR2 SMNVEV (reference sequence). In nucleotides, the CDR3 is TGTGCCAGCAGTTTATTGGACAGGGGTTTGAGCACTGAAGCTTTCTTT. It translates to CASSLLDRGLSTEAFF.

The CDR3 coding sequence is TGTGCCTGGCAAAACAGGGGCACTGAAGCTTTCTTT. Its protein product is CAWQNRGTEAFF. The rearrangement links TRBV30 to TRBJ1-1, with 7 bases that match TRBD1. The V gene's germline CDR1 is GTSNPN and CDR2 SVGIG (reference sequence). V gave up 5 bases and J gave up 4 bases; unmatched junction bases: 4. The CDR3 is 12 residues long.

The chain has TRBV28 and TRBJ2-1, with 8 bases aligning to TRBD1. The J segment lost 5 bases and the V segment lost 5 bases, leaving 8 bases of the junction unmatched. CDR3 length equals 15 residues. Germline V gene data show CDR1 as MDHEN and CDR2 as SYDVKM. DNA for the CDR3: TGTGCCAGCAGTCGGACAGGGACGGGTGACAATGAGCAGTTCTTC. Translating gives CASSRTGTGDNEQFF.

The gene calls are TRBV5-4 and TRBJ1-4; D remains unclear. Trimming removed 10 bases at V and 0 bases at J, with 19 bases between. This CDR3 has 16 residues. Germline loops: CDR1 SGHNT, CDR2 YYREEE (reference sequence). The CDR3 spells CARRGRPTATNEKLFF. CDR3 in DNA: TGTGCCCGACGCGGCAGGCCAACTGCAACTAATGAAAAACTGTTTTTT.